This T cell receptor (beta chain) was recovered during a study of early T cells in non-severe SARS-CoV-2 infection. Study background: Unsorted whole-blood RNA was sequenced in bulk, leaving chains unpaired. General study findings and limits: Missing private and CD4 specificities, VDJdb matching favored anti-spike CD8 responses.

In germline, CDR1 is SGHTA, CDR2 FQGNSA. Trimming stripped 1 base from V and 6 bases from J, with 9 bases between. The CDR3 has 14 amino acids. In the library, individual cDNA molecules carried attached unique molecular identifiers. TCRdb itself ran the 5' RACE reads through MiXCR, one entry per CDR3 protein. The profile shows some 30,000 distinct CDR3 sequences, 4.5% to 7% of them singletons. This clonotype was recorded many times. Its antigen is not known. The sample comprised whole blood. V usage is TRBV7-2 and J usage is TRBJ2-2; D gene unclear. This receptor was obtained from an adult who was a healthcare worker with PCR-confirmed SARS-CoV-2 infection or an uninfected control (not recorded which). CDR3 sequence: CASSLGTQAGELFF. In DNA, the CDR3 is TGTGCCAGCAGCTTAGGGACCCAGGCCGGGGAGCTGTTTTTT. Full variable domain (rest looked up from reference TRBV7-2 and TRBJ2-2): GAGVSQSPSNKVTEKGKDVELRCDPISGHTALYWYRQSLGQGLEFLIYFQGNSAPDKSGLPSDRFSAERTGGSVSTLTIQRTQQEDSAVYLCASSLGTQAGELFFGEGSRLTVL.